This T cell receptor (beta chain) was sequenced for a study of regulatory T cells in long-lasting Graves disease. Germline V CDR1 and CDR2: MDHEN, SYDVKM. This CDR3 is 14 amino acids long. This clonotype was picked up many times. One junction end does not reproduce the germline sequence, and a read error may be involved. Described time point: persistent/refractory GD, antithyroid drugs over 5 years with positive TRAb. The TCR library was made from RNA extracted from PBMCs. Both iRepertoire HTBI primers and Arm-PCR of CDR3 regions were used to build the TCR beta libraries. TCRdb fed the multiplex PCR reads into MiXCR, producing one record per CDR3 protein. The profile shows more than 300,000 distinct CDR3 sequences, about 20% of them singletons.

This receptor was identified in a female donor with Graves disease. The source material was peripheral blood mononuclear cells (PBMCs), sampled when the disease was refractory, from a patient treated with antithyroid drugs. The chain is built from TRBV28 and TRBJ1-2; no clear D. As DNA, the CDR3 is TGTGTCAGCAGTTTAGAAATCAGCCCCTATGGCTACACCTTC. As protein: CVSSLEISPYGYTF.